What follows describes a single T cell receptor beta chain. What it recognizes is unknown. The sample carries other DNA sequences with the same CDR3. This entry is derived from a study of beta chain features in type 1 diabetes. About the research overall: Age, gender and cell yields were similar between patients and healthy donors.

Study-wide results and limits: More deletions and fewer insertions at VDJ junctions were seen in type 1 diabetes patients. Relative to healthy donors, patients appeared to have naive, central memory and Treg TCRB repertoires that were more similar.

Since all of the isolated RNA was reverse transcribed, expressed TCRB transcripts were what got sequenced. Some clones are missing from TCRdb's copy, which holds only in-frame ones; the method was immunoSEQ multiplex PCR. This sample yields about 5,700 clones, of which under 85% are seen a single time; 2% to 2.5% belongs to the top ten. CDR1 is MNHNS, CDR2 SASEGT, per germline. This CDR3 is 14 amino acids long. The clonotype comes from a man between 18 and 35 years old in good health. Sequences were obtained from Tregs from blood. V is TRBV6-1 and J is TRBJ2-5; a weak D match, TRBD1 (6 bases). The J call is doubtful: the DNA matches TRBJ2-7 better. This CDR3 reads CASRKGDKPYEQYF. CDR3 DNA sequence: TGTGCCAGCAGGAAAGGGGACAAACCCTACGAGCAGTACTTC.